Sequencing of this T cell receptor beta chain was carried out in a study of OX40 agonist ivuxolimab in advanced cancers. Study-level information: At 0.01 to 10 mg/kg, ivuxolimab was administered intravenously to patients every 2 weeks. Regarding the study as a whole: On average, CD8+ T cells had more expanded clones than CD4+. Among the lowest peripheral clonal expansion occurred in 0.1-3.0 mg/kg partial responders. It was also the case that some nonresponders had low normalized T-cell clonal expansion.

A remark on this clone: The antigen remains unidentified.

Germline V gene lookup returns CDR1 MNHEY and CDR2 SMNVEV (reference sequence). Trimming stripped 2 bases from V and 7 bases from J, with 14 bases between. This CDR3 has 15 amino acids. TCRdb's copy holds only in-frame clones and misses some; the assay was immunoSEQ multiplex PCR. The sample has tens of thousands of clones; over 75% are singletons. V usage is TRBV27 and J usage is TRBJ1-4; D is possibly TRBD1 (5 bases). The sample here was CD4+ or CD8+ T cells sorted from blood, taken in a trial of the OX40 agonist ivuxolimab. This TCR derives from an adult with an advanced solid tumor such as melanoma, head and neck, liver or kidney cancer. The CDR3 loop reads CASSLTRGRGEKLFF. CDR3 DNA: TGTGCCAGCAGTTTAACGCGAGGTAGGGGTGAAAAACTGTTTTTT.